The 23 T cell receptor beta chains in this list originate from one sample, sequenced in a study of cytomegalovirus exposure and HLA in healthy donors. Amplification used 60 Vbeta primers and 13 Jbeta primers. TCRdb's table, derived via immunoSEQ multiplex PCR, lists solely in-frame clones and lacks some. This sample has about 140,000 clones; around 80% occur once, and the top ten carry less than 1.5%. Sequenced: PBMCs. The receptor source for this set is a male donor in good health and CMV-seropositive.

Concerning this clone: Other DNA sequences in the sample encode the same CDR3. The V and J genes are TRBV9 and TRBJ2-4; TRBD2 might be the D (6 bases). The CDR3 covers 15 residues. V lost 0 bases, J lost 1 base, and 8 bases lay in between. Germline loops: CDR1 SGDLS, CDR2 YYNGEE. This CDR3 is CASSVGGNAKNIQYF. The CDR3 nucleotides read TGTGCCAGCAGCGTAGGCGGGAACGCCAAAAACATTCAGTACTTC. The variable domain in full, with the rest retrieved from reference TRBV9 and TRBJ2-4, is DSGVTQTPKHLITATGQRVTLRCSPRSGDLSVYWYQQSLDQGLQFLIQYYNGEERAKGNILERFSAQQFPDLHSELNLSSLELGDSALYFCASSVGGNAKNIQYFGAGTRLSVL.

The CDR3 sequence is CAIRIGADTQYF. Here the CDR3 DNA reads TGTGCCATCCGTATAGGGGCAGATACGCAGTATTTT. This chain links TRBV10-3 with TRBJ2-3, with D perhaps TRBD1 (5 bases). This CDR3 contains 12 residues. V was shortened by 8 bases and J by 4 bases, with 10 bases between the two germline ends. Germline V CDR1 and CDR2: ENHRY, SYGVKD.

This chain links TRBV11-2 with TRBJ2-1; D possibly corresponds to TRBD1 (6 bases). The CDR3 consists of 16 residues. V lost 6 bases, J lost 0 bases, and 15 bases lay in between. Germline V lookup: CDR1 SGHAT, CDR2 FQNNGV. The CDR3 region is CASSRGGEGSYNEQFF. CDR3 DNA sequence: TGTGCCAGCAGTCGAGGGGGTGAGGGCTCCTACAATGAGCAGTTCTTC.

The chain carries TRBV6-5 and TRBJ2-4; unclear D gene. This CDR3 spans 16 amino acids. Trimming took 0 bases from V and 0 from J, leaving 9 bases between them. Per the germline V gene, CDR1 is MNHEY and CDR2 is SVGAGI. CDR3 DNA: TGTGCCAGCAGTTACTCAGCCTCTTTAGCCAAAAACATTCAGTACTTC. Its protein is CASSYSASLAKNIQYF.

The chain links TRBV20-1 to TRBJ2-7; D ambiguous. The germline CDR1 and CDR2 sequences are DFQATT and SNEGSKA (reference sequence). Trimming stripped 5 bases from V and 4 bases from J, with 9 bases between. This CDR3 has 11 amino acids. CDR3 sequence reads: CSAPLGYEQYF. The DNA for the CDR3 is TGCAGTGCTCCACTTGGTTACGAGCAGTACTTC.

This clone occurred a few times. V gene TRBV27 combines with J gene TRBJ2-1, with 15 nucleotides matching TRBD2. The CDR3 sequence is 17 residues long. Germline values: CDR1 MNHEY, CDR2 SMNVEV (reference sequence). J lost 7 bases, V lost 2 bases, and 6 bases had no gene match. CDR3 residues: CASSLNPGLAGGNEQFF. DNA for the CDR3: TGTGCCAGCAGTTTAAACCCTGGACTAGCGGGAGGGAATGAGCAGTTCTTC.

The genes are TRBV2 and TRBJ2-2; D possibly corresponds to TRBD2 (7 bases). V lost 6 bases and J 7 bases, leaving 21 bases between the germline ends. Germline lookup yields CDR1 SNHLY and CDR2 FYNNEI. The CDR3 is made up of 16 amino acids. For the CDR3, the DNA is TGTGCCAGCAGGGGGAGGGAGGGGGGCTATGACGGGGAGCTGTTTTTT. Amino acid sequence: CASRGREGGYDGELFF.

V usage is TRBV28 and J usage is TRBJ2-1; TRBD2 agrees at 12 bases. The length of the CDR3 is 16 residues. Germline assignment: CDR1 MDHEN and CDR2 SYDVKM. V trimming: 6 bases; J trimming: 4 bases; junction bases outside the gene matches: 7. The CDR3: CASSFSLAGGYNEQFF. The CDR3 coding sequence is TGTGCCAGCAGCTTTTCGCTAGCGGGAGGGTACAATGAGCAGTTCTTC.

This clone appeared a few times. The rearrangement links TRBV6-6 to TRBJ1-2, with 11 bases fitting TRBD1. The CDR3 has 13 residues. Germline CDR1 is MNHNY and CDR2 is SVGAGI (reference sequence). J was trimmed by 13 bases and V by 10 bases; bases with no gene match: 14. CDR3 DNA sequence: TGTGCCATTCCGTCCGGGACAGGGGGAGGTTTCACCTTC. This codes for CAIPSGTGGGFTF.

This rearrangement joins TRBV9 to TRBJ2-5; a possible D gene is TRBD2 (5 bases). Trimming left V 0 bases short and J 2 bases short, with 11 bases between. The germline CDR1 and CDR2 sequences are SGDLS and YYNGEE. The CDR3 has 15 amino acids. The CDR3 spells CASSVDGRGQETQYF. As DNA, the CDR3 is TGTGCCAGCAGCGTAGATGGCAGAGGGCAAGAGACCCAGTACTTC. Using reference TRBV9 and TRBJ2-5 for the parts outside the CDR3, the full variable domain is DSGVTQTPKHLITATGQRVTLRCSPRSGDLSVYWYQQSLDQGLQFLIQYYNGEERAKGNILERFSAQQFPDLHSELNLSSLELGDSALYFCASSVDGRGQETQYFGPGTRLLVL.

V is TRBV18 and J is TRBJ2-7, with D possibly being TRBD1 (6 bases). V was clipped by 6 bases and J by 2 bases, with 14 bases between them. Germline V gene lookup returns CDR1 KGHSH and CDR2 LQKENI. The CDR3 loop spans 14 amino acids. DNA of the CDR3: TGTGCCAGCTCCCCAAAACAGGGCCCCTACGAGCAGTACTTC. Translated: CASSPKQGPYEQYF.

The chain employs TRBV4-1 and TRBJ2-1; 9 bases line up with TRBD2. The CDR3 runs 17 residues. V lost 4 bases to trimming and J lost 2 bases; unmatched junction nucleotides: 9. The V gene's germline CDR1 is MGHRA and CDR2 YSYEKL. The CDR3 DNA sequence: TGCGCCAGCAGCCGACAAGACGCGGGGGGGGCCTACAATGAGCAGTTCTTC. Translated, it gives CASSRQDAGGAYNEQFF.

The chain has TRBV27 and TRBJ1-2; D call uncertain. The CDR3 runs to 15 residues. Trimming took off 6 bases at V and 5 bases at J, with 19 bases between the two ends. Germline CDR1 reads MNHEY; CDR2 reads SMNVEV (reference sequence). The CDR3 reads CASRLTAPGSYGYTF. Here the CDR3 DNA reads TGTGCCAGCAGACTGACTGCCCCCGGGTCTTATGGCTACACCTTC.

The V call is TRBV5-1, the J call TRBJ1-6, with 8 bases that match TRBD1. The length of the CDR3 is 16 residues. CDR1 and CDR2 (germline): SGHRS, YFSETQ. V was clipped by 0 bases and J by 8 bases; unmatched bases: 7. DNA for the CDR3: TGCGCCAGCAGCTTGGGGGCAGGGGGCAGCGATTCACCCCTCCACTTT. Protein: CASSLGAGGSDSPLHF. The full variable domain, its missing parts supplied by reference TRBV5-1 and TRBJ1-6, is KAGVTQTPRYLIKTRGQQVTLSCSPISGHRSVSWYQQTPGQGLQFLFEYFSETQRNKGNFPGRFSGRQFSNSRSEMNVSTLELGDSALYLCASSLGAGGSDSPLHFGNGTRLTVT.

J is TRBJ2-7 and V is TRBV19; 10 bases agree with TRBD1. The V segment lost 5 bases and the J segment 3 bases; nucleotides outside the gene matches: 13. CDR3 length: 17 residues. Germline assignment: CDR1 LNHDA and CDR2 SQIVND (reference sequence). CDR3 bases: TGTGCCAGTAGTGCGGCCCCGTTGACAGGGGGCTACTACGAGCAGTACTTC. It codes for CASSAAPLTGGYYEQYF.

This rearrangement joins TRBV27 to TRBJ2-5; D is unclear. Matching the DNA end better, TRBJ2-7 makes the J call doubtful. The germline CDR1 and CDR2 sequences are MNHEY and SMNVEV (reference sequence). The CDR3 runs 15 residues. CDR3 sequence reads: CASSLSSSTSDEQYF. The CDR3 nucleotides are TGTGCCAGCAGTTTATCGTCCAGTACCAGCGACGAGCAGTACTTC.

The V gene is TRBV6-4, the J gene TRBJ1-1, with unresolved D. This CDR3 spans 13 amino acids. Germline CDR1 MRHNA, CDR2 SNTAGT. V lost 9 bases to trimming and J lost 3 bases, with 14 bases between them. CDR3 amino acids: CASSQSTYTEAFF. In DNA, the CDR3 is TGTGCCAGTTCCCAGTCAACGTACACTGAAGCTTTCTTT.

The CDR3 nucleotides are TGTGCCAGCAGCGGACTAGCGCAGAACTACAATGAGCAGTTCTTC. Residues: CASSGLAQNYNEQFF. This chain joins TRBV11-2 and TRBJ2-1; 9 positions agree with TRBD2. The CDR3 length is 15 residues. V was clipped by 5 bases and J by 3 bases; unmatched bases: 5. Germline assignment: CDR1 SGHAT and CDR2 FQNNGV.

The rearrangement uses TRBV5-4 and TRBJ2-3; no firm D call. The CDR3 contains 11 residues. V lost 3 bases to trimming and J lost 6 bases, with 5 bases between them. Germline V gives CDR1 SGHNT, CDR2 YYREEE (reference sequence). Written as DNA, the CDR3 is TGTGCCAGCAGCTACGCGGATACGCAGTATTTT. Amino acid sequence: CASSYADTQYF.

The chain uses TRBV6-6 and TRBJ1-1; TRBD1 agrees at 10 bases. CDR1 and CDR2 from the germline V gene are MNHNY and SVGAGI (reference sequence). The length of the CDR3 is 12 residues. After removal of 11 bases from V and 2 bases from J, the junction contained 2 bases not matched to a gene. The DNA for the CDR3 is TGTGCCGGGACAGGGGACAACACTGAAGCTTTCTTT. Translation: CAGTGDNTEAFF.

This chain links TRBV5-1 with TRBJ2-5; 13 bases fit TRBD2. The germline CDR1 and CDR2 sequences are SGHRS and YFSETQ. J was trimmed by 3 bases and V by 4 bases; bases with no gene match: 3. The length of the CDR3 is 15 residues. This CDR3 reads CASSIGLAGEETQYF. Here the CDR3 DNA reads TGCGCCAGCAGCATAGGACTAGCGGGAGAAGAGACCCAGTACTTC.

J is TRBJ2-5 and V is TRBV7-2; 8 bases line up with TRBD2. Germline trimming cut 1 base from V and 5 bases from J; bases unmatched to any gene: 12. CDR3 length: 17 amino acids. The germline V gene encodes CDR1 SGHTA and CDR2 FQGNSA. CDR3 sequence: CASSLVRGAYTRETQYF. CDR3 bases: TGTGCCAGCAGCTTAGTGCGGGGGGCCTATACGAGGGAGACCCAGTACTTC.

The CDR3 DNA is TGTGCCAGCAGCTCTCACCGGGACAGTTCATACGAGCAGTACTTC. Translating gives CASSSHRDSSYEQYF. The rearrangement joins TRBV7-9 to TRBJ2-7; 7 bases line up with TRBD1. V shed 4 bases and J 4 bases; nucleotides not matched to a gene: 10. The V gene's germline CDR1 is SEHNR and CDR2 FQNEAQ (reference sequence). The CDR3 runs to 15 residues.